The clone carrying this T cell receptor beta chain was observed a few times. In building TCR beta libraries, iRepertoire HTBI primers were used together with Arm-PCR of CDR3 regions. A single record per CDR3 protein comes from TCRdb applying MiXCR to the multiplex PCR reads. The table includes hundreds of thousands of distinct CDR3 sequences, roughly 16% detected once. This CDR3 contains 13 residues. CDR1 and CDR2 from the germline V gene are SGHTA and FQGTGA. With 5 bases removed from V and 11 bases from J, the gap between germline ends came to 18 bases. Time point: newly diagnosed GD, antithyroid drugs for less than 3 months. Making the TCR library involved RNA that had been extracted from PBMCs. This sample was taken from a study of regulatory T cells in long-lasting Graves disease. The sample was also reused in another study, on T cells in Graves' hyperthyroidism and ophthalmopathy. This second study says: Blood also carried most thyroid clonotypes expanded above 0.001. Prediction of ophthalmopathy progression came a median around 6 months pre-onset.

The chain links TRBV7-3 to TRBJ1-1, with a weak D call TRBD1 (6 bases). The starting material was peripheral blood mononuclear cells (PBMCs), obtained at new diagnosis, from a patient treated with antithyroid drugs. The receptor was derived from a woman under 40 with Graves disease. The CDR3: CASSPGEGGRAFF. In nucleotides, the CDR3 is TGTGCCAGCAGCCCAGGGGAGGGGGGTAGGGCTTTCTTT.